The clone carrying this T cell receptor beta chain was seen a few times. Its cognate antigen is unknown. This sample is drawn from a study of long-term antiretroviral therapy in people with HIV. The study's findings and limits: Upon ART, diversity increased but remained lower than transplant donor controls. It was observed that HIV repertoires exhibited narrower CDR3 length ranges than controls.

The authors ran the immunoSEQ assay, v3.0, at survey level. The repertoire was sequenced with immunoSEQ multiplex PCR; TCRdb's copy has only in-frame clones and lacks some. This table has about 10,000 clones, approximately 78% appearing once. The ends were cut back, 5 bases at V and 3 bases at J, with 17 bases in the middle. Germline V gene data show CDR1 as MNHEY and CDR2 as SMNVEV (reference sequence). This CDR3 has 15 amino acids. The TCR comes from a man aged 35-49 years with HIV. This rearrangement joins TRBV27 to TRBJ2-7; either TRBD1 or TRBD2 may supply D (5 bases each). Sample: unsorted PBMCs, taken 0.7 years after starting antiretroviral therapy. The CDR3 protein is CASSLQGMGVYEQYF. CDR3 nucleotide sequence: TGTGCCAGCAGTCTGCAGGGTATGGGGGTCTACGAGCAGTACTTC.